The 31 T cell receptor beta chains given below trace back to one sample, sequenced in a study of blood T cell repertoires in COVID-19. TCRdb's copy holds only in-frame clones and misses some; the assay was immunoSEQ multiplex PCR. The sample lists 200,000 to 250,000 clones; around 84% were seen once. The sample was peripheral blood. These receptors were taken from a man aged 45 to 65 with COVID-19, enrolled during active disease.

In this sample, this clone turned up a few times. The CDR3 nucleotides read TGCGCCAGCAGTGGACTAGCGGGTTACAATGAGCAGTTCTTC. It specifies CASSGLAGYNEQFF. This sequence joins TRBV10-2 and TRBJ2-1; TRBD2 matches 10 bases. The CDR3 loop spans 14 amino acids. V was clipped by 4 bases and J by 4 bases; unmatched bases: 1. Per germline, CDR1 WSHSY and CDR2 SAAADI.

This clone was found a few times. The chain couples TRBV6-2 or TRBV6-3 to TRBJ2-7, with a possible D match to TRBD1 (6 bases). The V and J ends lost 6 bases and 7 bases respectively, with 19 bases between them. Germline-derived CDR1 and CDR2 are MNHEY and SVGEGT. The CDR3 is 14 amino acids. For the CDR3, the DNA is TGTGCCAGCAGCGTTAGACAGGTCCTGGGTGAGCAGTACTTC. Translated, it gives CASSVRQVLGEQYF.

This chain uses TRBV11-2 with TRBJ1-5, with D hard to call. The length of the CDR3 is 13 residues. In germline, CDR1 is SGHAT, CDR2 FQNNGV. With 2 bases removed from V and 7 bases from J, the gap between germline ends came to 9 bases. Here the CDR3 DNA reads TGTGCCAGCAGCTTAAGGAGGTCACAGCCCCAGCATTTT. Amino acids: CASSLRRSQPQHF.

This chain links TRBV5-4 with TRBJ2-3, with a tentative D call TRBD1 (6 bases). V lost 7 bases, J lost 3 bases, and 18 bases lay in between. Germline values: CDR1 SGHNT, CDR2 YYREEE (reference sequence). The CDR3 extends over 15 amino acids. The CDR3 sequence: CASRPQRQETDTQYF. CDR3 nucleotide sequence: TGTGCCAGCCGCCCACAGCGACAGGAGACAGATACGCAGTATTTT.

V usage is TRBV2 and J usage is TRBJ2-7; 7 nucleotides match TRBD2. The CDR3 is made up of 15 amino acids. Germline V gene data show CDR1 as SNHLY and CDR2 as FYNNEI. Losses at the gene ends were 3 bases for V and 0 bases for J; bases not matched to a gene: 5. CDR3 region: CASSDVGGTSYEQYF. The CDR3 DNA follows: TGTGCCAGCAGTGATGTGGGGGGGACCTCCTACGAGCAGTACTTC.

V and J are TRBV5-1 and TRBJ2-7; 7 nucleotides match TRBD1. Germline values: CDR1 SGHRS, CDR2 YFSETQ. The V and J ends lost 4 bases and 4 bases, in that order; junction bases with no gene match: 11. The CDR3 consists of 15 residues. The CDR3 nucleotides are TGCGCCAGCAGCCCCAAGACAGGGCAGATGTACGAGCAGTACTTC. Its protein product is CASSPKTGQMYEQYF.

The table lists this clone with a few counts. This chain links TRBV3-1 (or the pseudogene TRBV3-2) with TRBJ1-2; TRBD1 agrees at 9 bases. The CDR3 spans 16 residues. Germline V gene data show CDR1 as LGHDT and CDR2 as YNNKEL (reference sequence). V shed 4 bases, J shed 3 bases, and the junction held 9 bases outside the gene matches. CDR3 residues: CASSPNYRGRYYGYTF. In DNA, the CDR3 is TGTGCCAGCAGCCCGAATTACAGGGGGCGGTACTATGGCTACACCTTC.

This chain connects TRBV27 to TRBJ2-2; TRBD2 agrees at 8 bases. CDR1 is MNHEY and CDR2 is SMNVEV in the germline V gene (reference sequence). CDR3 length: 16 amino acids. The J segment lost 0 bases and the V segment lost 6 bases, leaving 6 bases of the junction unmatched. CDR3 DNA sequence: TGTGCCAGCAGGAGAACTAGCGGTACGAACACCGGGGAGCTGTTTTTT. Translating it yields CASRRTSGTNTGELFF.

This chain uses TRBV18 with TRBJ2-1, with D possibly being TRBD2 (5 bases). Trimming stripped 2 bases from V and 1 base from J, with 6 bases between. The CDR3 has 14 residues. Germline V gene data show CDR1 as KGHSH and CDR2 as LQKENI. The CDR3 DNA is TGTGCCAGCTCACCAAGACTATCCTACAATGAGCAGTTCTTC. This encodes CASSPRLSYNEQFF.

This clone was picked up a small number of times. The chain links TRBV6-6 to TRBJ2-7; 8 nucleotides match TRBD1. V shed 6 bases, J shed 3 bases, and the junction held 7 bases outside the gene matches. The CDR3 extends over 14 amino acids. The V gene's germline CDR1 is MNHNY and CDR2 SVGAGI (reference sequence). The CDR3 DNA follows: TGTGCCAGCAGCTCCTCGGGGACAGGCTACGAGCAGTACTTC. As protein: CASSSSGTGYEQYF.

This chain uses TRBV6-5 with TRBJ2-7, with 11 nucleotides matching TRBD1. The CDR3 loop spans 15 amino acids. The V and J ends lost 6 bases and 0 bases, in that order; junction bases with no gene match: 4. Germline V CDR1 and CDR2: MNHEY, SVGAGI. The CDR3, as DNA: TGTGCCAGCAGACGGACAGGGGGCCTCTCCTACGAGCAGTACTTC. It translates to CASRRTGGLSYEQYF.

The chain is built from TRBV11-3 and TRBJ2-3; the D is unclear. Germline-derived CDR1 and CDR2 are SGHNT and YENEEA. The ends were cut back, 0 bases at V and 0 bases at J, with 7 bases in the middle. The CDR3 is 15 amino acids. The CDR3 region has the DNA TGTGCCAGCAGCTTAGATGGAGCCAGCACAGATACGCAGTATTTT. This codes for CASSLDGASTDTQYF. Full variable domain (remainder filled in from reference TRBV11-3 and TRBJ2-3): EAGVVQSPRYKIIEKKQPVAFWCNPISGHNTLYWYLQNLGQGPELLIRYENEEAVDDSQLPKDRFSAERLKGVDSTLKIQPAELGDSAVYLCASSLDGASTDTQYFGPGTRLTVL.

The chain uses TRBV10-3 and TRBJ2-2, with TRBD1 matching 9 bases. V gave up 6 bases and J gave up 4 bases; unmatched junction bases: 9. The V gene's germline CDR1 is ENHRY and CDR2 SYGVKD. The CDR3 is made up of 16 amino acids. The CDR3: CAISTDRGPTTGELFF. For the CDR3, the DNA is TGTGCCATCAGCACGGACAGGGGCCCGACCACCGGGGAGCTGTTTTTT.

The genes are TRBV30 and TRBJ1-4; 7 bases match TRBD1. This CDR3 region has 13 residues. CDR1 is GTSNPN, CDR2 SVGIG, per germline (reference sequence). Losses at the gene ends were 1 base for V and 10 bases for J; bases not matched to a gene: 6. The CDR3 nucleotides are TGTGCCTGGAGTGGCACCGGGACAGCAAAACTGTTTTTT. Translation: CAWSGTGTAKLFF. Complete variable domain (other parts from reference TRBV30 and TRBJ1-4): SQTIHQWPATLVQPVGSPLSLECTVEGTSNPNLYWYRQAAGRGLQLLFYSVGIGQISSEVPQNLSASRPQDRQFILSSKKLLLSDSGFYLCAWSGTGTAKLFFGSGTQLSVL.

This chain joins TRBV28 and TRBJ2-7, with 9 bases that match TRBD1. Per the germline V gene, CDR1 is MDHEN and CDR2 is SYDVKM. The ends lost 6 bases at V and 3 bases at J; junction bases unmatched: 6. This CDR3 has 14 amino acids. The CDR3 is CASSPGGQGYEQYF. CDR3 bases: TGTGCCAGCAGCCCAGGGGGACAGGGCTACGAGCAGTACTTC.

V and J are TRBV5-6 and TRBJ1-2, with a weak D call TRBD1 (5 bases). V gave up 0 bases and J gave up 4 bases, with 13 bases separating them. CDR3 length: 15 amino acids. Germline V CDR1 and CDR2: SGHDT, YYEEEE. In DNA, the CDR3 is TGTGCCAGCAGCTTGGTTAGCCAGGGTGTCTATGGCTACACCTTC. Encoded protein: CASSLVSQGVYGYTF.

This clone was seen many times. This chain links TRBV2 with TRBJ1-1; TRBD1 is a possible D gene (5 bases). From germline, CDR1 is SNHLY and CDR2 FYNNEI. V was trimmed by 7 bases and J by 0 bases, leaving 15 bases between them. The CDR3 extends over 15 amino acids. The CDR3 is CASNQGWRMNTEAFF. The CDR3 DNA is TGTGCCAGCAACCAGGGATGGAGAATGAACACTGAAGCTTTCTTT.

The rearrangement joins TRBV7-9 to TRBJ2-7; 8 bases align to TRBD1. The length of the CDR3 is 13 residues. Germline V CDR1 and CDR2: SEHNR, FQNEAQ (reference sequence). V trimming: 5 bases; J trimming: 3 bases; junction bases outside the gene matches: 3. This chain's CDR3 is CASSEDRDYEQYF. CDR3 DNA: TGTGCCAGCAGCGAGGACAGGGACTACGAGCAGTACTTC.

The chain links TRBV11-2 to TRBJ2-7; TRBD1 agrees at 7 bases. This CDR3 is 11 amino acids long. CDR1 SGHAT and CDR2 FQNNGV come from the germline V gene. Unmatched junction bases numbered 2, after V lost 8 bases and J lost 4 bases. CDR3 in amino acids: CASDREYEQYF. The DNA for the CDR3 is TGTGCCAGCGACAGGGAATACGAGCAGTACTTC.

This chain connects TRBV7-6 to TRBJ2-7; D not resolved. Germline-derived CDR1 and CDR2 are SGHVS and FNYEAQ. There are 15 residues in the CDR3. Trimming shortened V by 1 base and J by 0 bases, and 10 bases separated the two germline ends. The CDR3 is CASSLEDGFSYEQYF. DNA for the CDR3: TGTGCCAGCAGCTTAGAAGACGGGTTCTCCTACGAGCAGTACTTC.

This rearrangement joins TRBV2 to TRBJ2-1; TRBD1 might be the D (7 bases). The V and J ends lost 6 bases and 4 bases respectively, with 10 bases between them. CDR1 SNHLY and CDR2 FYNNEI come from the germline V gene. This CDR3 spans 13 amino acids. Here the CDR3 DNA reads TGTGCCAGCAGGGCAGGGGGGTACAATGAGCAGTTCTTC. This translates into CASRAGGYNEQFF.

This clone occurred once. The chain has TRBV3-1 (or the pseudogene TRBV3-2) and TRBJ1-3; TRBD1 might be the D (6 bases). Germline V gene sequence: CDR1 LGHDT, CDR2 YNNKEL (reference sequence). V was clipped by 4 bases and J by 4 bases, with 11 bases between them. The CDR3 has 14 residues. The CDR3 sequence is CASSPQDRGNTIYF. The CDR3 nucleotides are TGTGCCAGCAGCCCCCAAGACAGGGGAAACACCATATATTTT.

This chain uses TRBV18 with TRBJ2-3, with D possibly TRBD2 on 6 matching bases. This CDR3 region has 14 residues. V was shortened by 2 bases and J by 5 bases, with 11 bases between the two germline ends. CDR1 is KGHSH, CDR2 LQKENI, per germline. This CDR3 reads CASSPLDSGDTQYF. Written as DNA, the CDR3 is TGTGCCAGCTCACCATTAGATAGCGGAGATACGCAGTATTTT.

This clone is a singleton in its sample. The rearrangement joins TRBV5-1 to TRBJ2-1; the D is unclear. The CDR3 is made up of 14 amino acids. V gave up 0 bases and J gave up 1 base, with 5 bases separating them. The germline V gene encodes CDR1 SGHRS and CDR2 YFSETQ. DNA of the CDR3: TGCGCCAGCAGCTTGGATACTTCCTACAATGAGCAGTTCTTC. Translating gives CASSLDTSYNEQFF.

The chain employs TRBV5-1 and TRBJ2-5; TRBD2 aligns across 9 bases. Germline-derived CDR1 and CDR2 are SGHRS and YFSETQ. The CDR3 runs to 16 residues. V gave up 0 bases and J gave up 1 base; unmatched junction bases: 4. CDR3 protein: CASSLVSSGVQETQYF. The CDR3, as DNA: TGCGCCAGCAGCTTGGTCTCTAGCGGGGTCCAAGAGACCCAGTACTTC.

The chain couples TRBV3-1 (or the pseudogene TRBV3-2) to TRBJ2-1; 9 bases agree with TRBD2. V shed 3 bases and J 9 bases; nucleotides not matched to a gene: 9. In germline, CDR1 is LGHDT, CDR2 YNNKEL (reference sequence). This CDR3 has 15 residues. In DNA, the CDR3 is TGTGCCAGCAGCCAGAGTGGCGGGGGGGCTTTTGAGCAGTTCTTC. Protein sequence: CASSQSGGGAFEQFF.

The rearrangement uses TRBV6-5 and TRBJ1-5; D uncertain. Trimming shortened V by 8 bases and J by 10 bases, and 9 bases separated the two germline ends. The CDR3 totals 10 residues. Germline V gene lookup returns CDR1 MNHEY and CDR2 SVGAGI. DNA of the CDR3: TGTGCCAGCGGTTCTAACCCCCAGCATTTT. This gives the protein CASGSNPQHF.

The chain links TRBV6-2 or TRBV6-3 to TRBJ1-5, with a tentative D call TRBD1 (5 bases). The ends were cut back, 5 bases at V and 10 bases at J, with 12 bases in the middle. Germline V gene sequence: CDR1 MNHEY, CDR2 SVGEGT. CDR3 length equals 12 residues. The CDR3 region has the DNA TGTGCCAGCAGTGTCAGGGCCCCACCCCAGCATTTT. Its protein product is CASSVRAPPQHF.

In this sample, this clone turned up a few times. The rearrangement joins TRBV7-2 to TRBJ2-7; D perhaps matches TRBD1 (5 bases). V lost 3 bases, J lost 1 base, and 10 bases lay in between. The germline V gene encodes CDR1 SGHTA and CDR2 FQGNSA. This CDR3 is built from 14 residues. CDR3 DNA: TGTGCCAGCAGCTTCCTGGACAATTCCTACGAGCAGTACTTC. Its translation is CASSFLDNSYEQYF.

The chain joins TRBV7-2 to TRBJ1-2; 8 bases line up with TRBD1. CDR3 length: 15 amino acids. In germline, CDR1 is SGHTA, CDR2 FQGNSA. With 0 bases clipped from V and 8 bases from J, the junction kept 8 bases outside the gene matches. Here the CDR3 DNA reads TGTGCCAGCAGCTTAGCGTTACAGGACAGGGAGGGCTACACCTTC. Protein: CASSLALQDREGYTF.

The genes are TRBV7-3 and TRBJ2-1, with a weak D call TRBD1 (6 bases). The germline V and J ends were trimmed by 4 bases and 4 bases, with 8 bases remaining between them. This CDR3 has 13 amino acids. Per germline, CDR1 SGHTA and CDR2 FQGTGA. CDR3 sequence reads: CASSWDTYNEQFF. Here the CDR3 DNA reads TGTGCCAGCAGCTGGGACACATACAATGAGCAGTTCTTC.